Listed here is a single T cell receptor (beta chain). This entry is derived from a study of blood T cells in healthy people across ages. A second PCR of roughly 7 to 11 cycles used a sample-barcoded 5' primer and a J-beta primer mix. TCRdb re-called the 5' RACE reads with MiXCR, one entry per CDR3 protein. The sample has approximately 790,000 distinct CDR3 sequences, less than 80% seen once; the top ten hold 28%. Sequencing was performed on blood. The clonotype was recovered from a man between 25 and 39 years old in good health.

The CDR3 DNA is TGTGCCAGCAGCGCAGAGGTCCGGGACTCCTACGAGCAGTACTTC. It specifies CASSAEVRDSYEQYF. The genes are TRBV11-2 and TRBJ2-7; weak D call: TRBD2 (5 bases). Trimming took off 5 bases at V and 0 bases at J, with 14 bases between the two ends. CDR1 is SGHAT and CDR2 is FQNNGV in the germline V gene. The CDR3 length is 15 residues.